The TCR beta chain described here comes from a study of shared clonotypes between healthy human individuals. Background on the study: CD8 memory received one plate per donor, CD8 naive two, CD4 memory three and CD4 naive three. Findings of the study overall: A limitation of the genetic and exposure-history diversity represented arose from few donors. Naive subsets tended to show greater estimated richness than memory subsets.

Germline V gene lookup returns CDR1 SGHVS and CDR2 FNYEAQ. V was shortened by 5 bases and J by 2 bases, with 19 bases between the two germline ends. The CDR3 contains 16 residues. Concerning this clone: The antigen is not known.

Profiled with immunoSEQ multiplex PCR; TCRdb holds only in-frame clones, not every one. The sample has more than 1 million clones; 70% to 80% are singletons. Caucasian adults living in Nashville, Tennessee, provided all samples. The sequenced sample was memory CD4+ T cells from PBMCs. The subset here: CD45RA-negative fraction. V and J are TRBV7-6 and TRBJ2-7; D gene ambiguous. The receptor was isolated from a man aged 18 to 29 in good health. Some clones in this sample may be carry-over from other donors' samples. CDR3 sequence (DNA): TGTGCCAGCAGCCCCCGAGGACGCCCGTCTACCTACGAGCAGTACTTC. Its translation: CASSPRGRPSTYEQYF.